These T cell receptor beta chains were read from a single sample in a study of T cell responses to AZD1222 COVID-19 vaccine. Repertoires were generated with immunoSEQ multiplex PCR, while TCRdb's copy carries only in-frame clones and drops some. The data hold about 120,000 clones, with 80% to 90% observed a single time. Source: peripheral blood, taken on day 0 of AZD1222 vaccination. The receptors were gathered from an adult in good health. The CDR3 runs from the conserved cysteine through the conserved F or W. A D gene is named only where the DNA matches it firmly. Some rows have no size entry. The others give once, few or many, or a class for an expanded clone.

D,J,V,size,DNA,CDR3
NA,TRBJ1-3,TRBV18,NA,TGTGCCAGCTATTCTAACGGGGCTGGAAACACCATATATTTT,CASYSNGAGNTIYF
NA,TRBJ2-1,TRBV3-1/TRBV3-2,NA,TGTGCCAGCAGCCTAGGGGGAGGCAATGAGCAGTTCTTC,CASSLGGGNEQFF
NA,TRBJ1-2,TRBV9,NA,TGTGCCAGCAGCGAACAACGGACGGATGGCTACACCTTC,CASSEQRTDGYTF
NA,TRBJ2-5,TRBV6-5,NA,TGTGCCAGCACCCTCTTTCAAGGGGAGACCCAGTACTTC,CASTLFQGETQYF
NA,TRBJ2-2,TRBV7-9,NA,TGTGCCAGCAGCCTCCAGTGGGATGCCGGGGAGCTGTTTTTT,CASSLQWDAGELFF
TRBD1,TRBJ2-3,TRBV5-1,NA,TGCGCCAGCGGACAGGGGGCTTCAGATACGCAGTATTTT,CASGQGASDTQYF
TRBD1,TRBJ2-1,TRBV30,few,TGTGCCTGGAACTCTGGACAGGGGCGGAACAATGAGCAGTTCTTC,CAWNSGQGRNNEQFF
NA,TRBJ1-5,TRBV27,NA,TGTGCCAGCAGTCTGACCCCGGTGGGGCATCAGCCCCAGCATTTT,CASSLTPVGHQPQHF
NA,TRBJ2-2,TRBV21-1,NA,TGTGCCAGCAGCAAAGCGGTCAACGACAGGGCGTCTGCGCCCGGGGAGCTGTTTTTT,CASSKAVNDRASAPGELFF
NA,TRBJ1-4,TRBV9,NA,TGTGCCAGCAGCGCGGATGCGAAAACTAATGAAAAACTGTTTTTT,CASSADAKTNEKLFF
NA,TRBJ1-5,TRBV30,NA,TGTGCCTGGAACGGCAGACACTCAGGTAGCAATCAGCCCCAGCATTTT,CAWNGRHSGSNQPQHF
TRBD1,TRBJ1-2,TRBV3-1/TRBV3-2,NA,TGTGCCAGCAGCCAAGAGGGACAGGGGAACTATGGCTACACCTTC,CASSQEGQGNYGYTF